This T cell receptor (beta chain) is from a study of Graves' ophthalmopathy and Graves' hyperthyroidism. Investigators amplified TCR beta CDR3 regions from RNA transcripts. A first-round RT-PCR used HTBI primers, followed by a second-round multiplex PCR. TCRdb processed the multiplex PCR reads anew with MiXCR; each CDR3 protein has one entry. The table records 560,000 or so distinct CDR3 sequences, 35% to 40% of them present only once. Enrolled hyperthyroidism patients had a new diagnosis, a duration under 2 months, and an age of 18 to 65. Trimming cost V 3 bases and J 1 base, with 12 bases left between them. This CDR3 has 14 residues. Per the germline V gene, CDR1 is SQVTM and CDR2 is ANQGSEA. This clonotype appeared many times.

The chain couples TRBV29-1 to TRBJ1-1; weak D call: TRBD1 (5 bases). The specimen was peripheral blood or thyroid tissue (not recorded which). The receptor's source is an adult man with Graves' hyperthyroidism. CDR3 residues: CSVDSGPSNTEAFF. The CDR3 DNA sequence: TGCAGCGTTGACTCAGGGCCCTCGAACACTGAAGCTTTCTTT.